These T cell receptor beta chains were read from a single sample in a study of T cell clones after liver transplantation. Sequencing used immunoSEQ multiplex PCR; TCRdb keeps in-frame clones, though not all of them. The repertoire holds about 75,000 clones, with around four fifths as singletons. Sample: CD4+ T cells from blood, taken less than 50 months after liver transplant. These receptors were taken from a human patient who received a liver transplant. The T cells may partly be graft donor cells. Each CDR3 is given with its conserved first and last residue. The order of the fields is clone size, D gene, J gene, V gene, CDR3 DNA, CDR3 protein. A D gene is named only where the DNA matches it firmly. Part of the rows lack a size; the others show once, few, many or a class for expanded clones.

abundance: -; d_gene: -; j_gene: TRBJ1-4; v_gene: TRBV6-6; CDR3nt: TGTGCCAGCGGCCTCGATGAAAAACTGTTTTTT; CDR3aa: CASGLDEKLFF
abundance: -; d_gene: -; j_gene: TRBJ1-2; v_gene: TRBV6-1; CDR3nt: TGTGCCAGCAGCCAGGGGACGGTCGGCTACACCTTC; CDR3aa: CASSQGTVGYTF
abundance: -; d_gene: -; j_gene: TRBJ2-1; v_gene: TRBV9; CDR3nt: TGTGCCAGCAGCGTAGTGGGGGGGCCCTACAATGAGCAGTTCTTC; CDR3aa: CASSVVGGPYNEQFF
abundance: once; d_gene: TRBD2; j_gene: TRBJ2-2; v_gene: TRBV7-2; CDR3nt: TGTGCCAGCAGCTTAGTGGGACTAGCGGGATCGAACACCGGGGAGCTGTTTTTT; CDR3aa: CASSLVGLAGSNTGELFF
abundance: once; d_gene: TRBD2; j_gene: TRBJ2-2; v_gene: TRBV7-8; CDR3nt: TGTGCCAGCAGCCGAACTAGCGGGAGGGTTGGTGGGGAGCTGTTTTTT; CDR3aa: CASSRTSGRVGGELFF
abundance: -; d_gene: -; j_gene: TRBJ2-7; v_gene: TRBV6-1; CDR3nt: TGTGCCAGCAGTCCTGGACAAAACGAGCAGTACTTC; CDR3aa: CASSPGQNEQYF
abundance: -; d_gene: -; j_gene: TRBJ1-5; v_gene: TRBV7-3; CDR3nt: TGTGCCAGCAACGGGACAACTCCCCAGCATTTT; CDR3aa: CASNGTTPQHF
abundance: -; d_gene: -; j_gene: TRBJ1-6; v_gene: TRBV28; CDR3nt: TGTGCCGGTCGCCCGGGGCGAGTGGATTCACCCCTCCACTTT; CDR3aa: CAGRPGRVDSPLHF
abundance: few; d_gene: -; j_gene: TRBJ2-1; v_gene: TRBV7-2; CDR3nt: TGTGCCAGCAGCTTAACGAGGGGTAATGAGCAGTTCTTC; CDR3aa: CASSLTRGNEQFF
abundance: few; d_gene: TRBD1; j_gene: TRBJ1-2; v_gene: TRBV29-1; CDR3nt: TGCAGCGTTGAAGCCTCCTCGGACAGGGAATTTGGCTACACCTTC; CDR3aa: CSVEASSDREFGYTF
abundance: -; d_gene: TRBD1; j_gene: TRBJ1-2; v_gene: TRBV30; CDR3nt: TGTGCCTGGGGGACAGGGAAGGGCCCCAACTATGGCTACACCTTC; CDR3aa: CAWGTGKGPNYGYTF
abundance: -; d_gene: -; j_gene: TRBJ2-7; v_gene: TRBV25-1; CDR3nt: TGTGCCAGCAGTGCCGGGATCACCTACGAGCAGTACTTC; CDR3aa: CASSAGITYEQYF
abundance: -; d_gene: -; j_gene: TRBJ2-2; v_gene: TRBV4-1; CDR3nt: TGCGCCAGCAGCCAATCCTTTCGTTCTGAGCGGGCCAACACCGGGGAGCTGTTTTTT; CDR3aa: CASSQSFRSERANTGELFF
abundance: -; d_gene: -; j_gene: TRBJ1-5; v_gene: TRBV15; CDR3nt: TGTGCCACCAGCAGACTTTTGCCTCGGGGGGCGCGTCAGCCCCAGCATTTT; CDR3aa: CATSRLLPRGARQPQHF
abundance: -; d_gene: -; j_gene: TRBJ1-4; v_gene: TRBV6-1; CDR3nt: TGTGCCAGCAGTCAACTGCAGGGAACTAATGAAAAACTGTTTTTT; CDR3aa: CASSQLQGTNEKLFF
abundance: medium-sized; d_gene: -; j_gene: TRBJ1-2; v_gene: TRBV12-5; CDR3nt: TGTGCCTCGTACGGGGTGGGTTACGGCTACACCTTC; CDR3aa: CASYGVGYGYTF
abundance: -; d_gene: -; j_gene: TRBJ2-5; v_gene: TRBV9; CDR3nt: TGTGCCAGCAGCACTAGACCAGCAGCGGAGACCCAGTACTTC; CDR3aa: CASSTRPAAETQYF
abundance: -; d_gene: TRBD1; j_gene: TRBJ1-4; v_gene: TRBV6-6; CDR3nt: TGTGCCAGCACCCCGGGACAGGGTCCCGAAAAACTGTTTTTT; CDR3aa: CASTPGQGPEKLFF
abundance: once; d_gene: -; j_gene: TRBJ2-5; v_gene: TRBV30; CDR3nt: TGTGCCTGGAGTGCAGGGGTAGAAGAGACCCAGTACTTC; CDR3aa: CAWSAGVEETQYF
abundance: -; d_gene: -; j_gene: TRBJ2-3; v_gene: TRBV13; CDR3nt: TGTGCCAGCAGCTTTATGGGAGACACAGATACGCAGTATTTT; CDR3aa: CASSFMGDTDTQYF
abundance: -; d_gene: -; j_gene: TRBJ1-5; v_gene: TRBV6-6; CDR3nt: TGTGCCAGCTGGAGAAGCAATCAGCCCCAGCATTTT; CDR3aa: CASWRSNQPQHF
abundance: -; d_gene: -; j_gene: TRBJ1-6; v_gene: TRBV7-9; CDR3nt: TGTGCCAGCAGCTCGACGTCGGGGGATAATTCACCCCTCCACTTT; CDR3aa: CASSSTSGDNSPLHF
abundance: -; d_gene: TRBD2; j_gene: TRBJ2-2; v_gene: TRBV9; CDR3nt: TGTGCCAGCAGCGTAGTCAGCGGGAGGCAGAACACCGGGGAGCTGTTTTTT; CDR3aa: CASSVVSGRQNTGELFF
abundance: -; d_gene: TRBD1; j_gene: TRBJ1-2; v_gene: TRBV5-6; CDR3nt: TGTGCCAGCAGCTTTAGGGCCGGGACAGCTATTGACTACACCTTC; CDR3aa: CASSFRAGTAIDYTF
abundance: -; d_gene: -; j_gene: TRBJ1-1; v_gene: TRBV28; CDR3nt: TGTGCCAGCAGATCCGGGACACTCGACACTGAAGCTTTCTTT; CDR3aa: CASRSGTLDTEAFF
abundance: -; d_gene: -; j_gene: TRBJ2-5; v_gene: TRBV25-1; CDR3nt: TGTGCCAGCAGCCGTGGGGGGCTTCAGGAGACCCAGTACTTC; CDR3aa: CASSRGGLQETQYF
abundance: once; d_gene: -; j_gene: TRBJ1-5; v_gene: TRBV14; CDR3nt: TGTGCCAGCAGCCAAGACATGGGGCAGCCCCAGCATTTT; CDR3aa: CASSQDMGQPQHF
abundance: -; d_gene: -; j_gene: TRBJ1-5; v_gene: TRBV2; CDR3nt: TGTGCCAGCAGGCCGGGACCTCTTGGTCAGCCCCAGCATTTT; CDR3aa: CASRPGPLGQPQHF
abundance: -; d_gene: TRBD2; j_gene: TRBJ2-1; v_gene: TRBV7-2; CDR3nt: TGTGCCAGCAGCTTCGGGACTAGTTTCAATGAGCAGTTCTTC; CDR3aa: CASSFGTSFNEQFF
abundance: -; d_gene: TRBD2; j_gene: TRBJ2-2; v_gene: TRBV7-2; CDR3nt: TGTGCCAGCACCAAAGCGGGGGGGCCGTCCACCGGGGAGCTGTTTTTT; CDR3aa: CASTKAGGPSTGELFF
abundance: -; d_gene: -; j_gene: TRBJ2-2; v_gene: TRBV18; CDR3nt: TGTGCCAGCTCACCTCCAACCGGGACACTAAACACCGGGGAGCTGTTTTTT; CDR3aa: CASSPPTGTLNTGELFF
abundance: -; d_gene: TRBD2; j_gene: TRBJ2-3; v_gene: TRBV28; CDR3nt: TGTGCCAGCAGTTTGTGGGAGGGCCGAACAGATACGCAGTATTTT; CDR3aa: CASSLWEGRTDTQYF
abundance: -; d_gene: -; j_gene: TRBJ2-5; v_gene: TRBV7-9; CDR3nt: TGTGCCAGCAGCGCCCCGGGCCAGGAGACCCAGTACTTC; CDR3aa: CASSAPGQETQYF
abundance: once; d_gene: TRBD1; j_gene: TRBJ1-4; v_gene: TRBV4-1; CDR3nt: TGCGCCAGCAGCCAAGATCGCTCGTCTGACAGGGTTGGAGAAAAACTGTTTTTT; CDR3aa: CASSQDRSSDRVGEKLFF
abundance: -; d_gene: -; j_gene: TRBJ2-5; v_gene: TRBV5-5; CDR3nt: TGTGCCAGCAGCCTCGGACTTTCAACGCTTTCTCAAGAGACCCAGTACTTC; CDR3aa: CASSLGLSTLSQETQYF
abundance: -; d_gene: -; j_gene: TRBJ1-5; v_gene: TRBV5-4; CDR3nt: TGTGCCAGCAGCACCTCTCCGGTGTCCGGGCAGTCCCAGCATTTT; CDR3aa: CASSTSPVSGQSQHF
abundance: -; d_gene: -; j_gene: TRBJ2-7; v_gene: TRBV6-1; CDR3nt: TGTGCCAGCAGTCTGCAGGCTGAGGAGCAGTACTTC; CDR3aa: CASSLQAEEQYF
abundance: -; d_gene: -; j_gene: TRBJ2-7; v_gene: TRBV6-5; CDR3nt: TGTGCCAGCAGTTACTCGACGGGGGACGACGAGCAGTACTTC; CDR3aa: CASSYSTGDDEQYF
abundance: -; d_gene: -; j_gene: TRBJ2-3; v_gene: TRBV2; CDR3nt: TGTGCCAGCAGCCCGTCGTCCGGGACAGATACGCAGTATTTT; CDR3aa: CASSPSSGTDTQYF
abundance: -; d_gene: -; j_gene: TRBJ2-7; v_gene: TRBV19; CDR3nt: TGTGCCAGTAGTATTTCATATCAGAGCTACGAGCAGTACTTC; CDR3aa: CASSISYQSYEQYF
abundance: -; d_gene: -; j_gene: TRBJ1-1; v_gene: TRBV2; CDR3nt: TGTGCCAGCACGAGGGAGAGAGGGTTGACTTTCTTT; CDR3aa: CASTRERGLTFF